One and the same sample provided the 20 T cell receptor beta chains below, sequenced in a study of OX40 agonist ivuxolimab in advanced cancers. The protocol was immunoSEQ multiplex PCR, while the TCRdb copy is restricted to in-frame clones and leaves out a portion. Among 75,000 to 100,000 clones listed, under 90% were seen once. The material was CD4+ or CD8+ T cells sorted from blood, obtained in a trial of the OX40 agonist ivuxolimab. These receptors were obtained from an adult with an advanced solid tumor such as melanoma, head and neck, liver or kidney cancer.

The chain links TRBV11-3 to TRBJ2-3, with 7 bases aligning to TRBD2. V lost 6 bases to trimming and J lost 2 bases; unmatched junction nucleotides: 20. Germline assignment: CDR1 SGHNT and CDR2 YENEEA. The CDR3 length is 19 residues. Here the CDR3 reads CASRGREHRTHTHTDTQYF. The CDR3 DNA sequence: TGTGCCAGCAGAGGGCGGGAGCACCGGACACACACACACACAGATACGCAGTATTTT. The variable domain in full, completed from reference TRBV11-3 and TRBJ2-3, reads EAGVVQSPRYKIIEKKQPVAFWCNPISGHNTLYWYLQNLGQGPELLIRYENEEAVDDSQLPKDRFSAERLKGVDSTLKIQPAELGDSAVYLCASRGREHRTHTHTDTQYFGPGTRLTVL.

This chain uses TRBV5-5 with TRBJ2-7; maybe TRBD1 (5 bases). Germline CDR1 and CDR2: SGHKS and YYEKEE (reference sequence). V was pared by 3 bases and J by 5 bases, with 15 bases between. The CDR3 sequence is 14 residues long. The CDR3 protein is CASSYFSGLNEQYF. The CDR3 DNA sequence: TGTGCCAGCAGCTATTTTTCAGGGTTGAACGAGCAGTACTTC.

The rearrangement uses TRBV5-5 and TRBJ1-1; D is uncertain. The CDR3 consists of 13 residues. Trimming removed 4 bases from V and 5 bases from J, with 12 bases in between. The germline V gene encodes CDR1 SGHKS and CDR2 YYEKEE (reference sequence). DNA for the CDR3: TGTGCCAGCAGCGACGATACTAAGACTGAAGCTTTCTTT. Residues: CASSDDTKTEAFF.

A word on this clone: Other DNA sequences in the sample encode the same CDR3. The genes are TRBV19 and TRBJ1-5, with D possibly matching TRBD1 (5 bases). The CDR3 is made up of 12 amino acids. In germline, CDR1 is LNHDA, CDR2 SQIVND (reference sequence). The V gene lost 4 bases and the J gene lost 5 bases, with 6 bases spanning the gap. The CDR3 DNA sequence: TGTGCCAGTAGTAGGGGGGATCAGCCCCAGCATTTT. Protein product: CASSRGDQPQHF.

V gene TRBV18 combines with J gene TRBJ2-7; D assignment may be TRBD1 or TRBD2 (7 bases each). V dropped 2 bases and J dropped 6 bases, with 14 bases sitting between them. Looked up from germline, CDR1 is KGHSH and CDR2 is LQKENI. This CDR3 region has 14 residues. The CDR3 DNA reads TGTGCCAGCTCACCAGGGGGAGGGGGCGGCGAGCAGTACTTC. This gives the protein CASSPGGGGGEQYF.

The chain carries TRBV30 and TRBJ1-6; 9 nucleotides align to TRBD1. Germline CDR1 GTSNPN, CDR2 SVGIG (reference sequence). CDR3 length: 15 residues. With V trimmed by 2 bases and J by 8 bases, 7 bases remained unmatched. CDR3 nucleotides: TGTGCCTGGAGTCCCCCGGGACAGGGCTATTCACCCCTCCACTTT. Amino acid sequence: CAWSPPGQGYSPLHF.

This clone was observed at least ten times. V and J are TRBV2 and TRBJ2-5, with D uncertain. From germline, CDR1 is SNHLY and CDR2 FYNNEI. CDR3 length: 15 residues. V was trimmed by 7 bases and J by 2 bases, leaving 17 bases between them. CDR3 loop: CASTSGGLSQETQYF. The CDR3 DNA sequence: TGTGCCAGCACTTCCGGTGGGCTCTCACAAGAGACCCAGTACTTC.

The V call is TRBV7-2, the J call TRBJ2-7, with D perhaps TRBD1 (5 bases). V was trimmed by 1 base and J by 2 bases, leaving 12 bases between them. Per the germline V gene, CDR1 is SGHTA and CDR2 is FQGNSA. The CDR3 length is 15 residues. CDR3 loop: CASSLVGALAYEQYF. Here the CDR3 DNA reads TGTGCCAGCAGCTTAGTTGGGGCCCTAGCCTACGAGCAGTACTTC.

V gene TRBV4-1 combines with J gene TRBJ2-7, with D hard to call. V lost 5 bases and J 0 bases, leaving 11 bases between the germline ends. The CDR3 totals 14 residues. From germline, CDR1 is MGHRA and CDR2 YSYEKL. The CDR3 loop is CASSSTPNSYEQYF. DNA of the CDR3: TGCGCCAGCAGCTCGACACCAAACTCCTACGAGCAGTACTTC.

The J gene is TRBJ2-5, the V gene TRBV11-3, with 8 bases fitting TRBD2. The CDR3 consists of 14 residues. Germline CDR1 and CDR2: SGHNT and YENEEA. Trimming removed 5 bases from V and 5 bases from J; junction bases left unmatched: 7. The CDR3 loop reads CASSPQRESETQYF. CDR3 coding DNA: TGTGCCAGCAGCCCGCAGCGGGAGAGCGAGACCCAGTACTTC.

The chain is built from TRBV18 and TRBJ2-5, with a tentative D call TRBD2 (5 bases). The germline CDR1 and CDR2 sequences are KGHSH and LQKENI. This CDR3 contains 15 residues. V dropped 2 bases and J dropped 2 bases, with 12 bases sitting between them. CDR3 in DNA: TGTGCCAGCTCACCAGGTCCTGAGCGGCAAGAGACCCAGTACTTC. This gives the protein CASSPGPERQETQYF.

Only a few counts were recorded for this clone. The chain recombines TRBV6-6 with TRBJ2-1, with 11 bases lining up with TRBD2. Looked up from germline, CDR1 is MNHNY and CDR2 is SVGAGI (reference sequence). Trimming removed 6 bases from V and 2 bases from J; junction bases left unmatched: 6. The CDR3 totals 16 residues. CDR3 coding DNA: TGTGCCAGCAGACCTCATAGCGGGAGGGCCTACAATGAGCAGTTCTTC. Translation gives CASRPHSGRAYNEQFF.

This clone was recorded once. The chain uses TRBV2 and TRBJ2-3; 7 bases align to TRBD2. The CDR3 runs to 14 residues. V dropped 8 bases and J dropped 2; count of bases not matched to a gene: 7. Germline loops: CDR1 SNHLY, CDR2 FYNNEI. The CDR3 sequence: CASRGSGTTDTQYF. As DNA, the CDR3 is TGTGCCAGCCGGGGGAGCGGGACCACAGATACGCAGTATTTT.

A single count supports this clone. The chain recombines TRBV2 with TRBJ2-5; 10 nucleotides line up with TRBD2. This CDR3 has 16 residues. V was clipped by 6 bases and J by 0 bases; unmatched bases: 7. Germline V gives CDR1 SNHLY, CDR2 FYNNEI. CDR3 nucleotides: TGTGCCAGCAGCGGAGGACTAGCGGTAAACCAAGAGACCCAGTACTTC. Its translation is CASSGGLAVNQETQYF.

The chain joins TRBV6-1 to TRBJ2-3; TRBD1 agrees at 7 bases. CDR1 is MNHNS and CDR2 is SASEGT in the germline V gene. The CDR3 has 13 residues. The V gene end was trimmed by 7 bases and the J gene end by 3 bases; junction bases not matched to a gene: 4. CDR3 region: CASNRQGTDTQYF. For the CDR3, the DNA is TGTGCCAGCAACCGACAGGGTACAGATACGCAGTATTTT.

The gene calls are TRBV5-4 and TRBJ2-5; 11 bases fit TRBD1. This CDR3 region has 15 residues. Germline values: CDR1 SGHNT, CDR2 YYREEE (reference sequence). Trimming took 2 bases from V and 5 from J; bases not matched to a gene: 5. The CDR3 sequence is CASSFGQGAQETQYF. Here the CDR3 DNA reads TGTGCCAGCAGCTTTGGACAGGGGGCACAGGAGACCCAGTACTTC.

The chain uses TRBV6-5 and TRBJ2-2, with D possibly TRBD1 on 5 matching bases. This CDR3 has 14 residues. Trimming took off 5 bases at V and 2 bases at J, with 9 bases between the two ends. The germline V gene has CDR1 MNHEY and CDR2 SVGAGI. CDR3 in amino acids: CASSRQTNTGELFF. Here the CDR3 DNA reads TGTGCCAGCAGTAGACAGACTAACACCGGGGAGCTGTTTTTT.

The rearrangement links TRBV19 to TRBJ1-5; D may be TRBD1 (5 bases). V shed 2 bases and J shed 7 bases, with 12 bases lying between them. Per the germline V gene, CDR1 is LNHDA and CDR2 is SQIVND (reference sequence). The CDR3 is made up of 14 amino acids. CDR3 sequence (DNA): TGTGCCAGTAGTATAAATCATCGGGGCCAGCCCCAGCATTTT. This gives the protein CASSINHRGQPQHF.

CDR3 in amino acids: CASSPTGNYGYTF. CDR3 sequence (DNA): TGTGCCAGCAGCCCGACAGGGAACTATGGCTACACCTTC. The chain has TRBV6-5 and TRBJ1-2, with TRBD1 matching over 7 bases. The CDR3 totals 13 residues. The V and J ends lost 6 bases and 2 bases, in that order; junction bases with no gene match: 3. The germline V gene encodes CDR1 MNHEY and CDR2 SVGAGI.

This clone occurred a few times. The chain uses TRBV30 and TRBJ1-3; D gene uncertain. V was clipped by 4 bases and J by 3 bases, with 10 bases between them. The CDR3 runs 13 residues. The germline V gene encodes CDR1 GTSNPN and CDR2 SVGIG (reference sequence). The CDR3 here is CAWTRGSGNTIYF. In nucleotides, the CDR3 is TGTGCCTGGACGCGTGGGAGTGGAAACACCATATATTTT.